The clone carrying this T cell receptor (beta chain) was seen at least ten times. The sample is drawn from a study of T cells in Graves' hyperthyroidism and ophthalmopathy. TCR beta CDR3 regions were amplified from RNA transcripts. The HTBI primer set was used in a first-round RT-PCR of the TCR CDR3. TCRdb recomputed calls from the multiplex PCR reads with MiXCR, one row per CDR3 protein. The table lists a few hundred thousand distinct CDR3 sequences, 14% of them singletons. This CDR3 comprises 14 residues. Germline CDR1 SGHRS, CDR2 YFSETQ. V shed 0 bases and J shed 9 bases, with 13 bases lying between them.

The sequencing sample was made of blood. This clonotype originated in a woman in her 30s with Graves' ophthalmopathy. The V and J genes are TRBV5-1 and TRBJ2-1; possibly TRBD2 for D (6 bases). This CDR3 reads CASSLVPTAGEQFF. The CDR3 DNA reads TGCGCCAGCAGCTTGGTTCCCACAGCGGGTGAGCAGTTCTTC.